This entry is about one TCR beta chain. Authors' data handling: Amplified reference gene primers provided the basis for estimating nucleated cell counts. Data came from immunoSEQ multiplex PCR; TCRdb stores just in-frame clones and leaves some out. The V and J calls and the clone size are those of that table, but D and trimming were determined from the DNA. The table records some 120,000 clones, about four fifths of them present only once. The entry originates in a study of blood T cell repertoires in COVID-19. On the study more broadly: PBMCs, B-cell-depleted T cells, or T cells provided the cDNA or gDNA that made up the material.

This CDR3 contains 11 residues. Germline loops: CDR1 DFQATT, CDR2 SNEGSKA (reference sequence). Between the trimmed V and J ends, which lost 7 bases and 7 bases, there was a span of 13 bases. The chain is built from TRBV20-1 and TRBJ1-2; tentative D call: TRBD1 (5 bases). Sequenced input: peripheral blood. The TCR sequence derives from a man at least 80 years old with active or convalescent COVID-19. CDR3: CSGGREGGYTF. The CDR3 region has the DNA TGCAGTGGAGGCAGGGAGGGTGGCTACACCTTC.